This is a list of T cell receptor beta chains from one sample in a study of patients and donors after allogeneic stem cell transplantation. TCRdb passed the RT-PCR reads through MiXCR, listing each CDR3 protein once. Of about 960,000 distinct CDR3 sequences in the sample, about 20% are singletons; the top ten hold around 6%. Sequenced sample: blood, either unsorted or a sorted T cell fraction (not recorded which). The receptors derive from a human donor who was either an allogeneic HSCT recipient or a stem cell or donor lymphocyte infusion donor (not recorded which). It is not recorded whose cells these are; they may come from a transplant donor. The conserved cysteine and the conserved F or W are not part of the CDR3 here. A D gene is named only where the DNA matches it firmly. For some rows the clone size is stated as once, few or many, or as a class when expanded; others skip it.

abundance	v_gene	d_gene	j_gene	CDR3aa
few	TRBV25-1	.	TRBJ1-1	ASSVALDTEAF
few	TRBV12-3/TRBV12-4	.	TRBJ1-3	ASSLALGGAYGNTIY
few	TRBV5-1	TRBD1	TRBJ1-2	ASTATGTGEYGYT
.	TRBV6-5	.	TRBJ2-5	ASSYVALTNFETQY
once	TRBV10-3	TRBD2	TRBJ2-7	AISEAGVYEQY
.	TRBV11-2	.	TRBJ2-1	ASSPLARNAYNEQF
.	TRBV27	TRBD2	TRBJ2-7	ASSLIASGSPEQY
.	TRBV5-5	.	TRBJ2-1	ASNDRDPIEQF
few	TRBV5-6	.	TRBJ2-5	ASSLLDGEETQY
few	TRBV27	.	TRBJ2-5	ASSTGDLQETQY
.	TRBV2	.	TRBJ1-1	ASSPGAAYTEAF
.	TRBV6-2/TRBV6-3	.	TRBJ2-1	ASSSGPRGANEQF
many	TRBV4-1	.	TRBJ2-1	ASSQDQAYNEQF
.	TRBV30	.	TRBJ2-1	AWSFEDEQF
.	TRBV12-3/TRBV12-4	TRBD1	TRBJ1-2	ASRQGASYGYT
.	TRBV25-1	TRBD2	TRBJ2-7	ASIPPRTSGRSYEQY
.	TRBV7-3	.	TRBJ1-1	ASSLTVPTRTAF
.	TRBV5-1	TRBD2	TRBJ2-3	ASSKGLAGVGDTQY
.	TRBV5-1	.	TRBJ2-5	ASKYPGTQGPAETQY
.	TRBV9	.	TRBJ2-7	ASSVASGEPYEQY
.	TRBV9	TRBD2	TRBJ2-1	ASSPHWAGGDREQF
.	TRBV7-9	.	TRBJ1-2	ASSPRGERNYGYT
few	TRBV20-1	TRBD1	TRBJ1-5	SARVGTGWGQPQH
few	TRBV12-3/TRBV12-4	.	TRBJ1-4	ASWKTLANEKLF